This record concerns one TCR beta chain sequence. Its specificity is unknown. The data were taken from a study of glioma-infiltrating T cells. TCR alpha and beta CDR3 regions were amplified from RNA using iRepertoire nested multiplex PCR. Tissue mRNA or PBMC total RNA, roughly 90-400 ng, went into one-step reverse transcription and amplification. TCRdb reanalysed the multiplex PCR reads using MiXCR and keeps one entry per CDR3 protein. The data hold about 130,000 distinct CDR3 sequences, with around 23% observed a single time. Study outcomes and limitations: Gliomas, especially low-grade, showed above-expected tissue-blood divergence; non-neoplastic patients showed below. CDR3 overlap between tissue and blood was very small.

The CDR3 covers 15 residues. The germline V gene has CDR1 MNHNY and CDR2 SVGAGI (reference sequence). Trimming pared 0 bases from V and 11 bases from J, leaving 16 bases between. The chain recombines TRBV6-6 with TRBJ1-4, with TRBD1 as a possible D gene (6 bases). This sequence was found in a human donor with low-grade glioma or glioblastoma, undergoing nonglioma brain surgery, or in good health (not recorded which). The sequenced sample was glioma tissue, nonneoplastic brain tissue, or PBMCs (not recorded which). The CDR3 region is CASSYSGGRQGKLFF. In nucleotides, the CDR3 is TGTGCCAGCAGTTACTCGGGGGGCCGGCAAGGGAAACTGTTTTTT.